A single count supports the clone carrying this TCR beta chain. The data were taken from a study of T cell changes during pregnancy in multiple sclerosis. Generated by immunoSEQ multiplex PCR, the TCRdb table keeps only in-frame clones and is missing some. The sample records roughly 110,000 clones, around 90% being singletons. The CDR3 contains 16 residues. CDR1 is MGHRA, CDR2 YSYEKL, per germline. V dropped 4 bases and J dropped 7; count of bases not matched to a gene: 8. The material was peripheral blood, obtained in the third trimester of pregnancy. The receptor's source is a female donor with multiple sclerosis, enrolled in a pregnancy study. This chain uses TRBV4-1 with TRBJ2-1; TRBD2 matches at 12 bases. This CDR3 is CASSLGLAGRRNEQFF. The CDR3, as DNA: TGCGCCAGCAGCCTAGGACTAGCGGGAAGGAGAAATGAGCAGTTCTTC.